Below, 16 T cell receptor beta chains from the same sample are listed, as sequenced in a study of T-cell memory formation after mild COVID-19. TCRdb redid the calling of the 5' RACE reads with MiXCR, one entry per CDR3 protein. The sample gives around 190,000 distinct CDR3 sequences, roughly 18% of which show up once; 3% to 4% is in the top ten. The specimen was PBMCs or a T cell subset sorted from them (not recorded which). These receptor sequences come from a man in his late teens or twenties who had mild COVID-19 (a few samples of this study predate the infection). Cell type and time point are not known.

The chain has TRBV7-2 and TRBJ2-1; 9 bases align to TRBD2. After removal of 4 bases from V and 8 bases from J, the junction contained 12 bases not matched to a gene. Germline lookup yields CDR1 SGHTA and CDR2 FQGNSA. The CDR3 runs to 16 residues. The CDR3 region has the DNA TGTGCCAGCAGCTCTTCGCCGGGACTAGCTAGCGATGAGCAGTTCTTC. It encodes CASSSSPGLASDEQFF.

This clonotype was observed a few times. This chain uses TRBV7-2 with TRBJ1-2; D unclear. Germline V CDR1 and CDR2: SGHTA, FQGNSA. CDR3 length: 12 amino acids. The V end lost 2 bases, the J end lost 4 bases, and 5 bases lay between the germline ends. The CDR3 region is CASSLPGYGYTF. The DNA for the CDR3 is TGTGCCAGCAGCTTACCAGGCTATGGCTACACCTTC.

The chain combines TRBV28 with TRBJ1-1; no clear D. Per germline, CDR1 MDHEN and CDR2 SYDVKM. Deletions cut 7 bases from V and 4 bases from J, with 10 bases between. CDR3 length: 12 amino acids. The CDR3 spells CASNPPGTEAFF. The CDR3, as DNA: TGTGCCAGCAACCCCCCGGGCACTGAAGCTTTCTTT.

This clonotype was recorded a few times. The rearrangement joins TRBV29-1 to TRBJ2-7, with unresolved D. The germline gives CDR1 SQVTM, CDR2 ANQGSEA. This CDR3 is built from 12 residues. The ends were cut back, 4 bases at V and 3 bases at J, with 10 bases in the middle. In DNA, the CDR3 is TGCAGCGTTGCCAGATCCGGCTACGAGCAGTACTTC. Protein sequence: CSVARSGYEQYF.

This clonotype was counted ten times or more. This sequence joins TRBV5-1 and TRBJ1-5; D remains unclear. Trimming took 1 base from V and 2 from J, leaving 10 bases between them. The germline gives CDR1 SGHRS, CDR2 YFSETQ. This CDR3 is 15 amino acids long. CDR3 bases: TGCGCCAGCAGCTTGTCCCCTAGCGGCAATCAGCCCCAGCATTTT. As protein: CASSLSPSGNQPQHF.

The chain employs TRBV5-1 and TRBJ1-4, with D perhaps matching TRBD1 (5 bases). V was cut by 0 bases and J by 7 bases, with 16 bases left in between. Germline V gene lookup returns CDR1 SGHRS and CDR2 YFSETQ. The CDR3 consists of 16 residues. CDR3 DNA sequence: TGCGCCAGCAGCTTGGCCGGGTCCACTGGGGGTGAAAAACTGTTTTTT. Protein sequence: CASSLAGSTGGEKLFF.

The CDR3 region is CASSYGGLVAFF. In DNA form, the CDR3 reads TGTGCCAGCAGTTACGGTGGTTTGGTAGCTTTCTTT. The chain employs TRBV6-2 or TRBV6-3 and TRBJ1-1; D is unclear. CDR3 size: 12 residues. Trimming stripped 2 bases from V and 10 bases from J, with 11 bases between. Germline values: CDR1 MNHEY, CDR2 SVGEGT.

This clonotype was picked up a small number of times. The V gene is TRBV7-9, the J gene TRBJ1-1; D is possibly TRBD1 (5 bases). Germline V lookup: CDR1 SEHNR, CDR2 FQNEAQ (reference sequence). Trimming removed 4 bases at V and 0 bases at J, with 18 bases between. The CDR3 extends over 17 amino acids. Here the CDR3 reads CASSSPVDRQMNTEAFF. CDR3 DNA sequence: TGTGCCAGCAGCTCGCCAGTAGATCGACAGATGAACACTGAAGCTTTCTTT.

The chain uses TRBV5-1 and TRBJ2-5; D might be TRBD2 (6 bases). The CDR3 has 15 amino acids. Trimming pared 2 bases from V and 5 bases from J, leaving 16 bases between. From germline, CDR1 is SGHRS and CDR2 YFSETQ. The CDR3 DNA sequence: TGCGCCAGCAGCTTTTTAGCAGGGAGGTTCGAGACCCAGTACTTC. Translating it yields CASSFLAGRFETQYF.

This clonotype was detected a few times. This chain links TRBV7-6 with TRBJ2-3; D call uncertain. Germline V gives CDR1 SGHVS, CDR2 FNYEAQ. V shed 1 base and J shed 4 bases, with 9 bases lying between them. This CDR3 has 14 amino acids. The CDR3 sequence: CASSLDGRPDTQYF. The CDR3, as DNA: TGTGCCAGCAGCTTAGACGGAAGGCCAGATACGCAGTATTTT.

The chain employs TRBV27 and TRBJ2-7; 8 bases agree with TRBD1. V shed 2 bases, J shed 1 base, and the junction held 4 bases outside the gene matches. This CDR3 is built from 15 residues. Looked up from germline, CDR1 is MNHEY and CDR2 is SMNVEV (reference sequence). CDR3 loop: CASSLGRGQSYEQYV. The CDR3 nucleotides are TGTGCCAGCAGTTTAGGCAGGGGGCAGTCCTACGAGCAGTACGTC.

J is TRBJ2-5 and V is TRBV28, with D possibly matching TRBD1 (5 bases). The CDR3 runs to 15 residues. V dropped 6 bases and J dropped 0 bases, with 14 bases sitting between them. The germline CDR1 and CDR2 sequences are MDHEN and SYDVKM. In DNA form, the CDR3 reads TGTGCCAGCAGGATGACAGTGGGGAACCAAGAGACCCAGTACTTC. The encoded protein is CASRMTVGNQETQYF.

This clonotype has just a few counts. The chain links TRBV7-8 to TRBJ2-2, with 7 bases lining up with TRBD1. Losses at the gene ends were 1 base for V and 0 bases for J; bases not matched to a gene: 5. The CDR3 sequence is 17 residues long. Germline loops: CDR1 SGHVS, CDR2 FQNEAQ. Written as DNA, the CDR3 is TGTGCCAGCAGCTTAGGAGGGGGCACTGCGAACACCGGGGAGCTGTTTTTT. It specifies CASSLGGGTANTGELFF. The whole variable domain, remainder taken from reference TRBV7-8 and TRBJ2-2, is GAGVSQSPRYKVAKRGQDVALRCDPISGHVSLFWYQQALGQGPEFLTYFQNEAQLDKSGLPSDRFFAERPEGSVSTLKIQRTQQEDSAVYLCASSLGGGTANTGELFFGEGSRLTVL.

The chain employs TRBV4-2 and TRBJ2-3, with 12 bases matching TRBD2. In germline, CDR1 is LGHNA, CDR2 YNFKEQ. After removal of 1 base from V and 4 bases from J, the junction contained 6 bases not matched to a gene. The CDR3 is 17 amino acids. CDR3 protein: CASSQGPSGGVPDTQYF. CDR3 DNA: TGTGCCAGCAGCCAAGGTCCTAGCGGGGGGGTTCCAGATACGCAGTATTTT.

The sample holds many counts of this clonotype. V gene TRBV6-5 combines with J gene TRBJ1-6; 8 nucleotides match TRBD1. With V trimmed by 2 bases and J by 6 bases, 15 bases remained unmatched. The CDR3 spans 19 residues. CDR1 is MNHEY and CDR2 is SVGAGI in the germline V gene. The CDR3 sequence is CASSYAIRTGWGGNSPLHF. The CDR3 DNA reads as TGTGCCAGCAGTTACGCTATTAGGACAGGGTGGGGGGGTAATTCACCCCTCCACTTT.

The rearrangement joins TRBV27 to TRBJ2-1; D remains unclear. This CDR3 region has 13 residues. The germline V gene has CDR1 MNHEY and CDR2 SMNVEV (reference sequence). V dropped 2 bases and J dropped 5 bases, with 7 bases sitting between them. The CDR3 here is CASSLVRNNEQFF. Written as DNA, the CDR3 is TGTGCCAGCAGTTTAGTCAGGAACAATGAGCAGTTCTTC.